These T cell receptor beta chains were read from a single sample in a study of T cells in narcolepsy. TCRdb's table, derived via immunoSEQ multiplex PCR, lists solely in-frame clones and lacks some. This table has around 30,000 clones, roughly four fifths appearing once. Material: CD45RA- memory CD4+ T cells from PBMCs. The receptors originated from a human donor with narcolepsy. The CDR3 runs from the conserved cysteine through the conserved F or W. A D gene is named only where the DNA matches it firmly. For some rows the clone size is stated as once, few or many, or as a class when expanded; others skip it.

TRBV25-1	-	TRBJ2-7	-	CASNRSSNYEQYF	TGTGCCAGCAATCGGAGCTCTAACTACGAGCAGTACTTC
TRBV4-1	-	TRBJ1-1	-	CASSQGDGRNTEAFF	TGCGCCAGCAGCCAGGGGGACGGGAGAAACACTGAAGCTTTCTTT
TRBV11-2	-	TRBJ1-6	-	CASSPQLGLSPLHF	TGTGCCAGCAGCCCACAGTTGGGTCTGTCACCCCTCCACTTT
TRBV5-1	-	TRBJ2-3	-	CASSLSGTTDTQYF	TGCGCCAGCAGCTTGAGTGGGACCACAGATACGCAGTATTTT
TRBV5-1	TRBD1	TRBJ2-3	-	CASSAWTGHSDTQYF	TGCGCCAGCAGCGCCTGGACAGGGCATTCAGATACGCAGTATTTT
TRBV6-5	-	TRBJ2-1	-	CASSKLSDNEQFF	TGTGCCAGCAGCAAACTATCGGACAATGAGCAGTTCTTC
TRBV7-8	TRBD1	TRBJ1-4	once	CASSARGRGEKLFF	TGTGCCAGCAGCGCCAGGGGGCGCGGTGAAAAACTGTTTTTT
TRBV6-5	-	TRBJ1-2	-	CASRPPLGQDYGYTF	TGTGCCAGCAGACCACCCCTCGGGCAGGACTATGGCTACACCTTC
TRBV2	-	TRBJ1-1	-	CASSANRNTEAFF	TGTGCCAGCAGTGCGAACCGCAACACTGAAGCTTTCTTT
TRBV6-4	-	TRBJ2-2	-	CASSVIQGFGELFF	TGTGCCAGCAGTGTCATACAGGGTTTCGGGGAGCTGTTTTTT
TRBV6-1	-	TRBJ2-5	-	CASSALLGQETQYF	TGTGCCAGCAGCGCTCTATTGGGCCAAGAGACCCAGTACTTC
TRBV2	-	TRBJ2-1	-	CASSERVQYNEQFF	TGTGCCAGCAGTGAGAGGGTCCAGTACAATGAGCAGTTCTTC
TRBV7-3	-	TRBJ2-7	-	CASSLMAEGEQYF	TGTGCCAGCAGCTTAATGGCGGAAGGCGAGCAGTACTTC
TRBV5-4	TRBD2	TRBJ2-3	-	CASSDASGGTTDTQYF	TGTGCCAGCAGCGACGCTAGCGGGGGTACCACAGATACGCAGTATTTT
TRBV29-1	TRBD1	TRBJ2-1	-	CSATGTGGPGQFF	TGCAGCGCCACCGGGACAGGGGGCCCCGGGCAGTTCTTC
TRBV5-4	-	TRBJ1-6	-	CASSLDRLMAPLHF	TGTGCCAGCAGCTTGGACAGGCTTATGGCACCCCTCCACTTT
TRBV2	-	TRBJ1-5	-	CASSMGGGGQPQHF	TGTGCCAGCAGCATGGGGGGGGGCGGACAGCCCCAGCATTTT
TRBV7-2	TRBD1	TRBJ2-5	-	CASSLVVGRGETQYF	TGTGCCAGCAGCTTAGTAGTGGGCAGGGGGGAGACCCAGTACTTC